This T cell receptor beta chain was obtained from a study of Graves' ophthalmopathy and Graves' hyperthyroidism. Of note for this clonotype: A much more abundant neighbour one base away suggests this may be a read error.

V lost 4 bases and J 4 bases, leaving 11 bases between the germline ends. Germline loops: CDR1 SGHTA, CDR2 FQGTGA. This CDR3 comprises 13 residues. Researchers took RNA transcripts and amplified TCR beta CDR3 regions from them. RT-PCR in the first round used HTBI primers; a second-round multiplex PCR followed. TCRdb recomputed calls from the multiplex PCR reads with MiXCR, one row per CDR3 protein. The table lists around 1.1 million distinct CDR3 sequences, 36% of them singletons, with around 10% in the top ten. Material: peripheral blood or thyroid tissue (not recorded which). This rearrangement joins TRBV7-3 to TRBJ2-7; D ambiguous. The sequence was obtained from an adult man with Graves' hyperthyroidism. CDR3 nucleotide sequence: TGTGCCAGCAGCTACGGTGTTGCGTACGAGCAGTACTTC. Its protein product is CASSYGVAYEQYF.